This TCR beta chain was recorded in a study of cytomegalovirus exposure and HLA in healthy donors. Findings of the study overall: Common viral pathogens seemed to be connected with several of the most significant clusters, according to a later analysis. Cytomegalovirus association was assigned to about 150 TCR beta chains.

PCR employed 60 Vbeta and 13 Jbeta primers. The repertoire was sequenced with immunoSEQ multiplex PCR; TCRdb's copy has only in-frame clones and lacks some. Of tens of thousands of clones in the sample, just under 75% were seen once. With regard to this clone: What it recognizes is unknown.

The length of the CDR3 is 14 residues. CDR1 and CDR2 from the germline V gene are MGHDK and SYGVNS. V was shortened by 4 bases and J by 8 bases, with 15 bases between the two germline ends. This receptor was taken from a man aged 25 to 40 in good health and CMV-seronegative. The chain couples TRBV25-1 to TRBJ1-5; D unclear. Sequencing was carried out using PBMCs. CDR3 sequence (DNA): TGTGCCAGCAGTGGAGTCGCCGACGGAGAGCCCCAGCATTTT. Translated: CASSGVADGEPQHF.